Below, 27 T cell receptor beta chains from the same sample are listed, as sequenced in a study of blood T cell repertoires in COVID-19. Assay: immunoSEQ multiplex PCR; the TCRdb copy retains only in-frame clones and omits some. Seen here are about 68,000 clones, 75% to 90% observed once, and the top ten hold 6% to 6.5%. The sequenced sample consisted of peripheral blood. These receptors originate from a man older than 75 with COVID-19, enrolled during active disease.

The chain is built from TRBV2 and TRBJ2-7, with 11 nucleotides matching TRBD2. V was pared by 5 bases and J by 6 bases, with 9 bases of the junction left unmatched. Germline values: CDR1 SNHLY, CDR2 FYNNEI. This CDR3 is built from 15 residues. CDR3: CASSPTSGGPGEQYF. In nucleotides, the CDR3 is TGTGCCAGCAGTCCTACTAGCGGGGGACCGGGCGAGCAGTACTTC.

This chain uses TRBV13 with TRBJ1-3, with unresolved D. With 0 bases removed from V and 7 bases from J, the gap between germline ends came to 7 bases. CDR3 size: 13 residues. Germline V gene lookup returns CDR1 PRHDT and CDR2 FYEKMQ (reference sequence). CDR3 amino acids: CASSLGQVNTIYF. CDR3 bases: TGTGCCAGCAGCTTAGGGCAGGTGAACACCATATATTTT. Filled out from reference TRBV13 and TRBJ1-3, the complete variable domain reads AAGVIQSPRHLIKEKRETATLKCYPIPRHDTVYWYQQGPGQDPQFLISFYEKMQSDKGSIPDRFSAQQFSDYHSELNMSSLELGDSALYFCASSLGQVNTIYFGEGSWLTVV.

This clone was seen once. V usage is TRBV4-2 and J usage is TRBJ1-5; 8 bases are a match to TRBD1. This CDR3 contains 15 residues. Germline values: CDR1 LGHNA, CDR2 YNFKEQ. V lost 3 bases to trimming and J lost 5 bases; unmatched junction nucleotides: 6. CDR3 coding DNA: TGTGCCAGCAGCCACCTACAGGGGGAGGATCAGCCCCAGCATTTT. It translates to CASSHLQGEDQPQHF.

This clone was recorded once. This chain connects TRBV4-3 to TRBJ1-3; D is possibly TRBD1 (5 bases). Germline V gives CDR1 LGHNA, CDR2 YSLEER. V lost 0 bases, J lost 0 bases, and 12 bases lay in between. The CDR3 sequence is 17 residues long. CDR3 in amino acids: CASSQDWGGFSGNTIYF. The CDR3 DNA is TGCGCCAGCAGCCAAGATTGGGGGGGGTTCTCTGGAAACACCATATATTTT.

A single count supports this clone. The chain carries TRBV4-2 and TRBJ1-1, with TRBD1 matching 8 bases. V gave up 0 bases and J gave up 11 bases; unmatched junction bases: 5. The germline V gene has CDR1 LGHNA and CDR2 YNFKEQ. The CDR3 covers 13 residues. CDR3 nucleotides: TGTGCCAGCAGCCAAGAGGCAGGGGGCCCTGCTTTCTTT. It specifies CASSQEAGGPAFF.

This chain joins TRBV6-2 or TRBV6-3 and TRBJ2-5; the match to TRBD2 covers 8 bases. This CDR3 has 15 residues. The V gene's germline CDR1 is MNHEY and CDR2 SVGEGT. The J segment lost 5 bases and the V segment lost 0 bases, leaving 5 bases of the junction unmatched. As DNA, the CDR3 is TGTGCCAGCAGTTACTCGCCGACTAGCGCCGAGACCCAGTACTTC. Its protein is CASSYSPTSAETQYF.

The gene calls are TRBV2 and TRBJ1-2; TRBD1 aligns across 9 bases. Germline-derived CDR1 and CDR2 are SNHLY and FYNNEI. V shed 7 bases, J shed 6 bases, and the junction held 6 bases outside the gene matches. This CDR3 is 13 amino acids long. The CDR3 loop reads CASILGTGNGYTF. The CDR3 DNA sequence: TGTGCCAGCATCCTCGGGACAGGGAATGGCTACACCTTC. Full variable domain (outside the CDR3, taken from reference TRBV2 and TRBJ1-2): EPEVTQTPSHQVTQMGQEVILRCVPISNHLYFYWYRQILGQKVEFLVSFYNNEISEKSEIFDDQFSVERPDGSNFTLKIRSTKLEDSAMYFCASILGTGNGYTFGSGTRLTVV.

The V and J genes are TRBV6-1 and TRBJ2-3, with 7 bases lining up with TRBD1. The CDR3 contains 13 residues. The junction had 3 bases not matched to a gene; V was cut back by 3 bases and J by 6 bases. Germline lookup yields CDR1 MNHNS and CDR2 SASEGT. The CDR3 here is CASSDGRGDTQYF. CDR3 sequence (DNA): TGTGCCAGCAGTGACGGCAGGGGGGATACGCAGTATTTT.

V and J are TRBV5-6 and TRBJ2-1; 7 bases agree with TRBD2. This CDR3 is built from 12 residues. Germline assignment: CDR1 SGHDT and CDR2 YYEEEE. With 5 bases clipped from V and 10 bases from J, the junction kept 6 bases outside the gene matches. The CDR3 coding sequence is TGTGCCAGCAGGGTGCGGGGGAGGGAGCAGTTCTTC. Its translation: CASRVRGREQFF.

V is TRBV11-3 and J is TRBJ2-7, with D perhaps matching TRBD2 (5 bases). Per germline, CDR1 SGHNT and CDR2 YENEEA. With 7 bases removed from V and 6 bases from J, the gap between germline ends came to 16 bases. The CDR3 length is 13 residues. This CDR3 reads CASKWTGTSEQYF. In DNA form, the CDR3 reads TGTGCCAGCAAGTGGACTGGTACATCCGAGCAGTACTTC.

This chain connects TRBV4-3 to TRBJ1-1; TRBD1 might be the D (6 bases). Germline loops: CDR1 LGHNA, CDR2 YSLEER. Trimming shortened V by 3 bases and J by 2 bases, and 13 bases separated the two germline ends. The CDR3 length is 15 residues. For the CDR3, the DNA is TGCGCCAGCAGCCAGTATCTGGGACAAAACACTGAAGCTTTCTTT. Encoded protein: CASSQYLGQNTEAFF.

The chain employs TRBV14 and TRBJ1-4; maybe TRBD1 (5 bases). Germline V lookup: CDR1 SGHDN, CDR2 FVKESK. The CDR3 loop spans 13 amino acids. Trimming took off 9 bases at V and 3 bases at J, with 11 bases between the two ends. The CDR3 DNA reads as TGTGCCAGTTCGCGGGGACCTAATGAAAAACTGTTTTTT. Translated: CASSRGPNEKLFF.

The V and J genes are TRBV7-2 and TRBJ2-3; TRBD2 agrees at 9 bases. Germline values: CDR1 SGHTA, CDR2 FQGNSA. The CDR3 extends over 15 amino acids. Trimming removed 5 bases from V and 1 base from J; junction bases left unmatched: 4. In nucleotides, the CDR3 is TGTGCCAGCAGCCCTAGACTAGCGGGCACAGATACGCAGTATTTT. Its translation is CASSPRLAGTDTQYF.

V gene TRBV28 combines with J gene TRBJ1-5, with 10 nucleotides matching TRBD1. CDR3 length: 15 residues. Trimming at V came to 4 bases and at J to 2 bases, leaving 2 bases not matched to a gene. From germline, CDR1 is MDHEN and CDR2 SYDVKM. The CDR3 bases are TGTGCCAGCAGTTCCGGGACAGGGGGCAATCAGCCCCAGCATTTT. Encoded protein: CASSSGTGGNQPQHF.

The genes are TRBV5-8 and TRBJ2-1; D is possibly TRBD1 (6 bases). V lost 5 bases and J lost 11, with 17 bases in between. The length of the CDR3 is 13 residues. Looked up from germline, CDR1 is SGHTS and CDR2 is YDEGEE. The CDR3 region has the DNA TGTGCCAGCAGTCAGGGGTCGAAAGACAAGCAGTTCTTC. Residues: CASSQGSKDKQFF.

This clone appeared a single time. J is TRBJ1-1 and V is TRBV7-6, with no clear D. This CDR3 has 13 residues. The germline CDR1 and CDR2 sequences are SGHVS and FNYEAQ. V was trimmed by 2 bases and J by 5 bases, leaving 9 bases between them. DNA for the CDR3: TGTGCCAGCAGCTTAAGGCGGGAGACTGAAGCTTTCTTT. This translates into CASSLRRETEAFF.

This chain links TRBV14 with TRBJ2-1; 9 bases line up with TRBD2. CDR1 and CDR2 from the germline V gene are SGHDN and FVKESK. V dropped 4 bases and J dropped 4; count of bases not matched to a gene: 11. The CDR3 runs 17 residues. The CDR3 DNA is TGTGCCAGCAGCCCCTTCGCCGGGCGGGGGGGATACAATGAGCAGTTCTTC. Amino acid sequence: CASSPFAGRGGYNEQFF.

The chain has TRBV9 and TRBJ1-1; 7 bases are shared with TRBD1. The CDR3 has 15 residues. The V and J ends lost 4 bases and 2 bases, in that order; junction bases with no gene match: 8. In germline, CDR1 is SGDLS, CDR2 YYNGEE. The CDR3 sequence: CASSLTGNINTEAFF. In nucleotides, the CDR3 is TGTGCCAGCAGCCTGACAGGGAATATTAACACTGAAGCTTTCTTT. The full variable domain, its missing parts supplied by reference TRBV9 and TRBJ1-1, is DSGVTQTPKHLITATGQRVTLRCSPRSGDLSVYWYQQSLDQGLQFLIQYYNGEERAKGNILERFSAQQFPDLHSELNLSSLELGDSALYFCASSLTGNINTEAFFGQGTRLTVV.

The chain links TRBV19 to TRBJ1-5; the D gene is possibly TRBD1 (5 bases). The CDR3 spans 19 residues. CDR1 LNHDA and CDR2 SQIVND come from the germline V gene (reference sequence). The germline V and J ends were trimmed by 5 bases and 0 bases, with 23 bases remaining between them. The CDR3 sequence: CASSPSGFTGGYSNQPQHF. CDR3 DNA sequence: TGTGCCAGTAGTCCGAGCGGATTTACCGGGGGGTATAGCAATCAGCCCCAGCATTTT.

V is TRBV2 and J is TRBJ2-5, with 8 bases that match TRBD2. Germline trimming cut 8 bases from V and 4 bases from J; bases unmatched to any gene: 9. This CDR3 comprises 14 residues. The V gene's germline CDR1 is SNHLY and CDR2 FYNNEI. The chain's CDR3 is CASHSGGVGETQYF. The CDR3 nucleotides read TGTGCCAGCCATTCGGGGGGGGTGGGAGAGACCCAGTACTTC.

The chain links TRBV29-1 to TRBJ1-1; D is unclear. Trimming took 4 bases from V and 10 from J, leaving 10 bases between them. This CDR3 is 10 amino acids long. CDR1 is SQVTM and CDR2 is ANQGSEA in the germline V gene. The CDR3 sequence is CSVGTVGAFF. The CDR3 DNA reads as TGCAGCGTTGGTACAGTCGGAGCTTTCTTT.

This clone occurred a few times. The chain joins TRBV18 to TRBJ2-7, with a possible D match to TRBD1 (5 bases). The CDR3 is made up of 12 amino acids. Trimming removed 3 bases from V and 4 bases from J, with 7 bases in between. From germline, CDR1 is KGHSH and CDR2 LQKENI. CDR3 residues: CASSPDRYEQYF. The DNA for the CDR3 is TGTGCCAGCTCACCTGACAGATACGAGCAGTACTTC.

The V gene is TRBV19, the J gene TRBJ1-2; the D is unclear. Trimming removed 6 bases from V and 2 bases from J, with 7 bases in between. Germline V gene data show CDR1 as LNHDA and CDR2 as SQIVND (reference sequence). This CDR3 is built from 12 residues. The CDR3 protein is CASSAQNYGYTF. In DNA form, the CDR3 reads TGTGCCAGTAGCGCACAAAACTATGGCTACACCTTC.

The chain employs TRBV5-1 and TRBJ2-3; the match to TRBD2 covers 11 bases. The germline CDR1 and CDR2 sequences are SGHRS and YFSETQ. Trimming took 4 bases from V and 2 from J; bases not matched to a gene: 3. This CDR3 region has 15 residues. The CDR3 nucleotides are TGCGCCAGCAGCCGGACTAGCGGGTACACAGATACGCAGTATTTT. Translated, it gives CASSRTSGYTDTQYF.

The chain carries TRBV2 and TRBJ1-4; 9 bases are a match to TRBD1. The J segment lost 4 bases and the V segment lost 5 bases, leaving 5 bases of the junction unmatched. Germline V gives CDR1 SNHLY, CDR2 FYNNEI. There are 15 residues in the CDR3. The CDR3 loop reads CASSRDRAGNEKLFF. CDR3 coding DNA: TGTGCCAGCAGTCGGGACAGGGCGGGTAATGAAAAACTGTTTTTT.

The CDR3 DNA is TGCGCCAGCAGTGAGACAGTGAACACTGAAGCTTTCTTT. Translation: CASSETVNTEAFF. This rearrangement joins TRBV10-1 to TRBJ1-1; D gene ambiguous. CDR1 WNHNN and CDR2 SYGVQD come from the germline V gene (reference sequence). CDR3 length: 13 residues. The V end was cut by 2 bases, the J end by 0 bases, with 4 bases between.

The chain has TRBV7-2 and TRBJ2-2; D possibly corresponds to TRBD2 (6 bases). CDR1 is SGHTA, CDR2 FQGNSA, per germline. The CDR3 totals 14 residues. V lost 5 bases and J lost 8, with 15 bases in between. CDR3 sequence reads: CASSPLLARGELFF. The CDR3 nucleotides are TGTGCCAGCAGCCCCCTACTAGCTAGAGGGGAGCTGTTTTTT.